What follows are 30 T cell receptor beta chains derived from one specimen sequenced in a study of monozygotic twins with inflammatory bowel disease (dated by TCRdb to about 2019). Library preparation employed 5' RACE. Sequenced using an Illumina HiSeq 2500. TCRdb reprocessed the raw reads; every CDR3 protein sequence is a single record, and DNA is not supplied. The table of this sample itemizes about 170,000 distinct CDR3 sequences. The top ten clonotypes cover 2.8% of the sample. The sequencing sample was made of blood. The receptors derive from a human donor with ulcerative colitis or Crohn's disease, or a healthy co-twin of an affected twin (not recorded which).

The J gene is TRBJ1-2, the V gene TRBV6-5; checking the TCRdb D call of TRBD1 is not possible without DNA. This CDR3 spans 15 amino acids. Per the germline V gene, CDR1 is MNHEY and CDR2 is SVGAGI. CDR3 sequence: CASSYSFGQRYGYTF.

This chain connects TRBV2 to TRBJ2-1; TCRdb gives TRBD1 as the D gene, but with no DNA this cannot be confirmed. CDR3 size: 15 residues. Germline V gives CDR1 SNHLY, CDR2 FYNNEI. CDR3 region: CASGRGRNSYNEQFF.

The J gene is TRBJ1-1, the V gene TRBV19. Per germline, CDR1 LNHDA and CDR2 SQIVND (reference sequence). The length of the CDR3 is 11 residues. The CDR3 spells CASRSYTEAFF.

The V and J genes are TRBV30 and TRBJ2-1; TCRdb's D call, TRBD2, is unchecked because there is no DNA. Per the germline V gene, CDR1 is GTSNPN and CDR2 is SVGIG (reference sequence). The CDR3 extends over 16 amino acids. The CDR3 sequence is CAWSEPTSGHYNEQFF.

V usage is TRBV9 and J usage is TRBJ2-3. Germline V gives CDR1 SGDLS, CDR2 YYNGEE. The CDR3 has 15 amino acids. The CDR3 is CASSVGGRLSDTQYF.

The CDR3 loop reads CASSPGIGLGTGELFF. This chain uses TRBV9 with TRBJ2-2; TCRdb indicates TRBD1, and absent DNA this call remains unverified. There are 16 residues in the CDR3. Per the germline V gene, CDR1 is SGDLS and CDR2 is YYNGEE.

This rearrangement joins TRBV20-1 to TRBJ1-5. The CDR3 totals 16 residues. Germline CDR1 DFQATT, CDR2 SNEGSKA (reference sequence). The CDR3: CSASDGDRGGNQPQHF.

The CDR3 region is CASSLRTSGWDNEQFF. The J gene is TRBJ2-1, the V gene TRBV27; absent DNA, TCRdb's TRBD2 call cannot be checked. This CDR3 is 16 amino acids long. Germline V gene sequence: CDR1 MNHEY, CDR2 SMNVEV (reference sequence).

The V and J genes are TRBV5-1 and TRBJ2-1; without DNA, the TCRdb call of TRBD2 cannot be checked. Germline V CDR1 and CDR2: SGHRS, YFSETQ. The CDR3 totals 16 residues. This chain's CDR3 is CASSLRSGAAYNEQFF.

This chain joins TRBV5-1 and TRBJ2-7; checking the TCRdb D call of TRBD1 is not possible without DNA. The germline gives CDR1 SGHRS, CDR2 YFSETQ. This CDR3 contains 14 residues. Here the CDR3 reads CASSIRFQGHEQYF.

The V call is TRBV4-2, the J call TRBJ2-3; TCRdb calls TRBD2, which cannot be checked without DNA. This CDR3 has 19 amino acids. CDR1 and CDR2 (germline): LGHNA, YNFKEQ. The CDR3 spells CASSHGLAGGPGWTDTQYF.

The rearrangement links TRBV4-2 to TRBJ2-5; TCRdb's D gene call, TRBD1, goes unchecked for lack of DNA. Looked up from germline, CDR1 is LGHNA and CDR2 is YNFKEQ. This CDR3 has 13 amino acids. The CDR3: CASSLQGPETQYF.

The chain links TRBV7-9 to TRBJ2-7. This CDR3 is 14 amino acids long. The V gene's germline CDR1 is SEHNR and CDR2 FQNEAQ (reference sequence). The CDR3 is CASSLAGAPYEQYF.

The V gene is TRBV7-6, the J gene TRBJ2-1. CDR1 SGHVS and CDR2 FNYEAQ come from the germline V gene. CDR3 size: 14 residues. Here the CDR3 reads CASSLAGVVNEQFF.

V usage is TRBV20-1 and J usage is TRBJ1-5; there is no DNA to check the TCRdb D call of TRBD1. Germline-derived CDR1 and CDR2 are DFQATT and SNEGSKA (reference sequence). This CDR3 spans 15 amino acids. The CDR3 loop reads CSASEGTVQLQPQHF.

CDR3 in amino acids: CASSLRQGNTGELFF. The V gene is TRBV5-1, the J gene TRBJ2-2; TCRdb indicates TRBD1, and absent DNA this call remains unverified. This CDR3 contains 15 residues. CDR1 SGHRS and CDR2 YFSETQ come from the germline V gene. The complete variable domain, with remaining parts taken from reference TRBV5-1 and TRBJ2-2, reads KAGVTQTPRYLIKTRGQQVTLSCSPISGHRSVSWYQQTPGQGLQFLFEYFSETQRNKGNFPGRFSGRQFSNSRSEMNVSTLELGDSALYLCASSLRQGNTGELFFGEGSRLTVL.

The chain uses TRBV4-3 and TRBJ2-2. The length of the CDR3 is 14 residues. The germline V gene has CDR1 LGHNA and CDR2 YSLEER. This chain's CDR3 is CAGSQVRHTGELFF.

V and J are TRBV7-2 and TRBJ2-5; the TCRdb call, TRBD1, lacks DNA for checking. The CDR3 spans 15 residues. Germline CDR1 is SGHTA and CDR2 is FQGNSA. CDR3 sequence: CASSSGGKGEETQYF.

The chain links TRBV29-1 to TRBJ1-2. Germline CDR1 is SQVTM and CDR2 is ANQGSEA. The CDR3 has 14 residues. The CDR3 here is CTSVDPTLNYGYTF.

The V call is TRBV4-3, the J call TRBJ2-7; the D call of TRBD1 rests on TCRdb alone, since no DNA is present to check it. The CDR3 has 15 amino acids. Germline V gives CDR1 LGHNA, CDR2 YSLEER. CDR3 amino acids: CASSPRGGSFYEQYF.

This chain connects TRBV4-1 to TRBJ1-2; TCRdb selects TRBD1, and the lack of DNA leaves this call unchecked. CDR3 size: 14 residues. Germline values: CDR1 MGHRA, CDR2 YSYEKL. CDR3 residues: CASRAHRPLHGYTF.

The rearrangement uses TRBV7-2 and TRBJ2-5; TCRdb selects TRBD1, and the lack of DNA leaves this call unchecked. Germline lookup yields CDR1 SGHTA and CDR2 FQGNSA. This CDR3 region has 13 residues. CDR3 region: CASSLRDDDTQYF.

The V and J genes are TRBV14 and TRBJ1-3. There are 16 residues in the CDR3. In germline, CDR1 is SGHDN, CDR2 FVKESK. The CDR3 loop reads CASSQDLLRSGNTIYF.

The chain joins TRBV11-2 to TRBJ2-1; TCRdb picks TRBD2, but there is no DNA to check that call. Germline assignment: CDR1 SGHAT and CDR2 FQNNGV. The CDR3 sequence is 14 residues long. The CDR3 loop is CASSLTGLNNEQFF.

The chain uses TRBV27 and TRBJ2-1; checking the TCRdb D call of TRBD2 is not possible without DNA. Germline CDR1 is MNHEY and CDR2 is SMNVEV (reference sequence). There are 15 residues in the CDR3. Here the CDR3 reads CASRLAWASYNEQFF.

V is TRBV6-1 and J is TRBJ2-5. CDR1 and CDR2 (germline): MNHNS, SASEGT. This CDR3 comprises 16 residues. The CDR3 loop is CASRSTPAGHQETQYF.

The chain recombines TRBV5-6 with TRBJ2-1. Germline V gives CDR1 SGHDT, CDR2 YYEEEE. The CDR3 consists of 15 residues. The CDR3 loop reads CASSSNLLIHNEQFF.

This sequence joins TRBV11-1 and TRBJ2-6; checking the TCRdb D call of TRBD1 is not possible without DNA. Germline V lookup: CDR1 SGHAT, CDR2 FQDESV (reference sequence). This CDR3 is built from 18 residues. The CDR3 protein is CASTERDRVRRGANVLTF.

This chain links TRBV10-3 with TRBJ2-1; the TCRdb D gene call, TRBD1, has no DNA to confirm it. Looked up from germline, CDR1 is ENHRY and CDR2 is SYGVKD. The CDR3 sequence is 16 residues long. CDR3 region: CAISDTGTEVYNEQFF.

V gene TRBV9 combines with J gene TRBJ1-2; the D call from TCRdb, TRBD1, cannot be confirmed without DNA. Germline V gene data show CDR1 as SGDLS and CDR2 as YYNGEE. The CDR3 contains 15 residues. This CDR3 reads CASSTTGLGLYGYTF.